These 18 T cell receptor beta chains originate from one sample sequenced in a study of blood T cell repertoires in COVID-19. Measured with immunoSEQ multiplex PCR; TCRdb has only the in-frame clones, and not every one. Of 82,000 or so clones listed, around 88% are singletons. The sequencing input was PBMCs or T cells enriched from blood (not recorded which). The source of these receptors is a woman between 50 and 59 years old with acute COVID-19.

In its sample, this clone was seen once. The chain joins TRBV29-1 to TRBJ2-1; tentative D call: TRBD1 (5 bases). This CDR3 has 13 residues. V lost 6 bases and J lost 1, with 10 bases in between. Germline lookup yields CDR1 SQVTM and CDR2 ANQGSEA. CDR3 nucleotides: TGCAGCGTCCAGGGTCTGTCCTACAATGAGCAGTTCTTC. This encodes CSVQGLSYNEQFF.

A few counts support this clone. The chain has TRBV5-1 and TRBJ2-1; 8 nucleotides match TRBD2. Trimming cost V 0 bases and J 8 bases; bases outside gene matches: 13. This CDR3 region has 17 residues. Germline V gene sequence: CDR1 SGHRS, CDR2 YFSETQ. The DNA of the CDR3 is TGCGCCAGCAGCTTGGCCTGGGCGGGAGGACCCGCGGATGAGCAGTTCTTC. Protein product: CASSLAWAGGPADEQFF.

The chain is built from TRBV10-1 and TRBJ2-3; TRBD2 aligns across 7 bases. Germline lookup yields CDR1 WNHNN and CDR2 SYGVQD (reference sequence). The CDR3 sequence is 16 residues long. The junction had 7 bases not matched to a gene; V was cut back by 4 bases and J by 0 bases. The CDR3 loop reads CASSGATGGSTDTQYF. For the CDR3, the DNA is TGCGCCAGCAGTGGCGCCACGGGGGGTAGCACAGATACGCAGTATTTT.

The chain employs TRBV19 and TRBJ1-3; 8 bases agree with TRBD1. Germline values: CDR1 LNHDA, CDR2 SQIVND (reference sequence). Trimming removed 10 bases from V and 1 base from J; junction bases left unmatched: 9. The CDR3 sequence is 15 residues long. The CDR3 nucleotides are TGTGCCACCGCGGGACAGGCGAGTTCTGGAAACACCATATATTTT. This encodes CATAGQASSGNTIYF.

This chain connects TRBV5-4 to TRBJ2-5, with 11 bases matching TRBD2. CDR3 length equals 15 residues. From germline, CDR1 is SGHNT and CDR2 YYREEE (reference sequence). V was clipped by 7 bases and J by 5 bases; unmatched bases: 10. The CDR3 DNA sequence: TGTGCCAGCGGATTAGCGGGAGGGCCTAGGGAGACCCAGTACTTC. The encoded protein is CASGLAGGPRETQYF.

The chain employs TRBV5-6 and TRBJ2-5; 10 bases are a match to TRBD2. Germline V gene data show CDR1 as SGHDT and CDR2 as YYEEEE. This CDR3 spans 15 amino acids. V dropped 4 bases and J dropped 2; count of bases not matched to a gene: 5. The CDR3 bases are TGTGCCAGCAGCAGCCTAGCGGGAGTTCAAGAGACCCAGTACTTC. Protein: CASSSLAGVQETQYF. Full variable domain (missing parts from reference TRBV5-6 and TRBJ2-5): DAGVTQSPTHLIKTRGQQVTLRCSPKSGHDTVSWYQQALGQGPQFIFQYYEEEERQRGNFPDRFSGHQFPNYSSELNVNALLLGDSALYLCASSSLAGVQETQYFGPGTRLLVL.

The gene calls are TRBV2 and TRBJ1-6; unclear D gene. This CDR3 spans 15 amino acids. Deletions cut 2 bases from V and 10 bases from J, with 15 bases between. The germline V gene encodes CDR1 SNHLY and CDR2 FYNNEI. CDR3 loop: CASSESQTTGSPLHF. The CDR3 DNA is TGTGCCAGCAGTGAAAGCCAGACTACGGGATCACCCCTCCACTTT.

The V and J genes are TRBV5-6 and TRBJ1-1; 9 bases are a match to TRBD1. The CDR3 has 14 residues. Germline CDR1 and CDR2: SGHDT and YYEEEE. V trimming: 4 bases; J trimming: 5 bases; junction bases outside the gene matches: 6. The DNA for the CDR3 is TGTGCCAGCAGCCTGACAGGGGGTGGTACTGAAGCTTTCTTT. Protein: CASSLTGGGTEAFF.

The rearrangement links TRBV10-3 to TRBJ1-1; 7 nucleotides match TRBD1. CDR1 is ENHRY, CDR2 SYGVKD, per germline. The CDR3 contains 12 residues. The ends lost 4 bases at V and 7 bases at J; junction bases unmatched: 3. CDR3 protein: CAISVPGGEAFF. CDR3 nucleotide sequence: TGTGCCATCAGTGTGCCAGGGGGTGAAGCTTTCTTT.

V and J are TRBV2 and TRBJ2-2, with D possibly matching TRBD1 (5 bases). CDR1 and CDR2 (germline): SNHLY, FYNNEI. Trimming pared 2 bases from V and 5 bases from J, leaving 6 bases between. The CDR3 length is 13 residues. The CDR3 loop is CASSERGTGELFF. The CDR3 DNA follows: TGTGCCAGCAGTGAAAGGGGTACCGGGGAGCTGTTTTTT.

The chain is built from TRBV13 and TRBJ2-2; D gene ambiguous. This CDR3 has 12 residues. Germline-derived CDR1 and CDR2 are PRHDT and FYEKMQ (reference sequence). V dropped 3 bases and J dropped 7 bases, with 6 bases sitting between them. CDR3 region: CASSFFSGELFF. CDR3 sequence (DNA): TGTGCCAGCAGCTTCTTCAGCGGGGAGCTGTTTTTT.

The CDR3 loop reads CAWSVEGGTGPEKLFF. CDR3 DNA: TGTGCCTGGAGTGTAGAGGGAGGGACAGGGCCCGAAAAACTGTTTTTT. This rearrangement joins TRBV30 to TRBJ1-4, with 9 bases lining up with TRBD1. The length of the CDR3 is 16 residues. CDR1 GTSNPN and CDR2 SVGIG come from the germline V gene (reference sequence). The V gene end was trimmed by 0 bases and the J gene end by 8 bases; junction bases not matched to a gene: 10.

The CDR3 bases are TGTGCCAGCACTCGACAGCCGGACAGTTACATGAACACTGAAGCTTTCTTT. Protein product: CASTRQPDSYMNTEAFF. This sequence joins TRBV6-6 and TRBJ1-1; possible D gene TRBD1, 6 bases. The CDR3 covers 17 residues. The V end lost 7 bases, the J end lost 0 bases, and 21 bases lay between the germline ends. From germline, CDR1 is MNHNY and CDR2 SVGAGI (reference sequence).

V usage is TRBV2 and J usage is TRBJ1-3; no reliable D call. Trimming pared 5 bases from V and 0 bases from J, leaving 17 bases between. The CDR3 spans 17 residues. Germline V gene data show CDR1 as SNHLY and CDR2 as FYNNEI. This CDR3 reads CASSYYRPGGSGNTIYF. The CDR3 DNA is TGTGCCAGCAGTTACTACCGACCCGGAGGCTCTGGAAACACCATATATTTT.

V gene TRBV7-2 combines with J gene TRBJ1-6; D is ambiguous. Germline loops: CDR1 SGHTA, CDR2 FQGNSA. The V end lost 4 bases, the J end lost 7 bases, and 14 bases lay between the germline ends. This CDR3 has 15 residues. CDR3 bases: TGTGCCAGCAGCTCTAATATGGTACGAAATTCACCCCTCCACTTT. Translated: CASSSNMVRNSPLHF.

The V gene is TRBV5-6, the J gene TRBJ1-5; TRBD1 agrees at 8 bases. The junction had 10 bases not matched to a gene; V was cut back by 4 bases and J by 7 bases. Per germline, CDR1 SGHDT and CDR2 YYEEEE. The CDR3 runs 15 residues. In nucleotides, the CDR3 is TGTGCCAGCAGCGCGCTTGGACAGGGATACCAGCCCCAGCATTTT. This sequence encodes CASSALGQGYQPQHF.

This chain joins TRBV12-3 or TRBV12-4 and TRBJ2-1, with D possibly TRBD2 on 6 matching bases. This CDR3 has 12 residues. Trimming took off 6 bases at V and 5 bases at J, with 8 bases between the two ends. This chain's CDR3 is CASSRLDNEQFF. In DNA form, the CDR3 reads TGTGCCAGCAGCAGACTAGACAATGAGCAGTTCTTC.

The rearrangement joins TRBV3-1 (or the pseudogene TRBV3-2) to TRBJ2-3; D possibly corresponds to TRBD1 (6 bases). The germline V gene has CDR1 LGHDT and CDR2 YNNKEL (reference sequence). Trimming shortened V by 8 bases and J by 1 base, and 13 bases separated the two germline ends. The CDR3 has 14 residues. In DNA, the CDR3 is TGTGCCAGCTCCGGAGCAGGGGGCACAGATACGCAGTATTTT. Translation gives CASSGAGGTDTQYF.